This is a list of T cell receptor beta chains from one sample in a study of T cells in Graves' hyperthyroidism and ophthalmopathy. TCRdb reanalysed the multiplex PCR reads using MiXCR and keeps one entry per CDR3 protein. The sample includes approximately 610,000 distinct CDR3 sequences, approximately 14% of them seen just once. The sequenced sample was blood. These TCRs come from a woman between 40 and 50 years old with Graves' ophthalmopathy. Each CDR3 is given with its conserved first and last residue. The order of the fields is V gene, J gene, D gene, clone size, CDR3 protein, CDR3 DNA. D genes are given only for firm matches. A row's size may be missing; if present it is once, few, many or a size class.

TRBV7-2	TRBJ2-7	TRBD1	many	CASSIGQAPNLWYF	TGTGCCAGCAGCATAGGACAGGCCCCCAATTTGTGGTACTTC
TRBV6-2/TRBV6-3	TRBJ1-5	-	many	CASSYHVRASTFNQPQHF	TGTGCCAGCAGTTACCACGTCCGGGCCTCTACGTTTAATCAGCCCCAGCATTTT
TRBV11-1	TRBJ2-2	TRBD2	many	CASSLTSGSRTGELFF	TGTGCCAGCAGCTTGACTAGCGGGAGCCGCACCGGGGAGCTGTTTTTT
TRBV6-1	TRBJ1-1	-	many	CASLDRDLLKAFF	TGTGCCAGCTTGGACCGGGACCTACTAAAAGCTTTCTTT
TRBV6-1	TRBJ1-5	-	few	CASSEAYGNSNQPQHF	TGTGCCAGCAGTGAAGCATACGGAAATAGCAATCAGCCCCAGCATTTT
TRBV4-1	TRBJ2-5	-	few	CASGPQPGGRETQYF	TGCGCCAGCGGCCCCCAGCCGGGGGGCAGAGAGACCCAGTACTTC
TRBV11-2	TRBJ1-2	TRBD1	many	CASSARPGGGGYTF	TGTGCCAGCAGCGCCCGACCAGGGGGCGGTGGCTACACCTTC
TRBV12-3/TRBV12-4	TRBJ1-2	TRBD1	many	CASSSGTAWSGYTF	TGTGCCAGCAGTTCCGGGACAGCCTGGTCCGGCTACACCTTC
TRBV28	TRBJ1-5	-	many	CASSFSPREPQHF	TGTGCCAGCAGTTTCAGCCCTCGGGAGCCCCAGCATTTT
TRBV6-2/TRBV6-3	TRBJ2-7	-	many	CASRIGTRRYEQYF	TGTGCCAGCAGGATCGGAACAAGAAGGTACGAGCAGTACTTC
TRBV7-9	TRBJ2-7	-	-	CASGRWPEEQYF	TGTGCCAGCGGGAGGTGGCCCGAGGAGCAGTACTTC
TRBV19	TRBJ1-2	-	many	CASRPDSLYGYTF	TGTGCCAGTAGACCCGACAGCCTCTATGGCTACACCTTC
TRBV6-2/TRBV6-3	TRBJ2-7	TRBD2	-	CASSYWLAGSSYEQYF	TGTGCCAGCAGTTACTGGCTAGCGGGTAGCTCCTACGAGCAGTACTTC
TRBV11-2	TRBJ2-7	-	-	CASSLVGISYGQYF	TGTGCCAGCAGCTTAGTTGGGATCTCCTACGGGCAGTACTTC
TRBV6-2/TRBV6-3	TRBJ1-1	TRBD1	-	CASRQGFYTEAFF	TGTGCCAGCAGACAGGGGTTTTACACTGAAGCTTTCTTT
TRBV7-2	TRBJ1-1	-	few	CASSFVTPIAEAFF	TGTGCCAGCAGCTTCGTGACACCCATAGCTGAAGCTTTCTTT
TRBV29-1	TRBJ1-2	-	many	CSVDSWAVPGLYGYTF	TGCAGCGTTGACTCTTGGGCCGTCCCGGGACTTTATGGCTACACCTTC
TRBV6-2/TRBV6-3	TRBJ2-7	-	-	CASTPKPNRAREAYEQYF	TGTGCCAGCACCCCGAAACCCAACAGGGCCCGTGAGGCCTACGAGCAGTACTTC